Below are 8 T cell receptor beta chains sequenced from a single sample in a study of blood T cell repertoires in COVID-19. The assay was immunoSEQ multiplex PCR, and TCRdb's table has in-frame clones only and misses some. The sample gives around 230,000 clones, about 86% of which show up once; around 9.9% is in the top ten. Sequenced input: peripheral blood. These receptors were obtained from a woman at least 80 years old with acute or convalescent COVID-19.

The chain carries TRBV7-6 and TRBJ2-3; 8 bases fit TRBD2. This CDR3 comprises 16 residues. Germline V lookup: CDR1 SGHVS, CDR2 FNYEAQ. Trimming cost V 0 bases and J 5 bases; bases outside gene matches: 7. The CDR3 loop reads CASSLASGVRKDTQYF. The CDR3 DNA reads TGTGCCAGCAGCTTAGCTAGCGGGGTACGGAAAGATACGCAGTATTTT.

The chain combines TRBV5-4 with TRBJ1-1; the D is unclear. Trimming shortened V by 0 bases and J by 1 base, and 10 bases separated the two germline ends. Germline CDR1 SGHNT, CDR2 YYREEE (reference sequence). CDR3 size: 15 residues. CDR3 region: CASSLERFTNTEAFF. CDR3 in DNA: TGTGCCAGCAGCTTGGAACGGTTCACGAACACTGAAGCTTTCTTT.

The CDR3 sequence: CASSQDGTSGADTQYF. The CDR3 nucleotides are TGTGCCAGCAGCCAAGATGGGACTAGCGGGGCTGATACGCAGTATTTT. This chain connects TRBV4-2 to TRBJ2-3; 13 nucleotides agree with TRBD2. Germline CDR1 and CDR2: LGHNA and YNFKEQ. CDR3 length: 16 amino acids. V was clipped by 0 bases and J by 6 bases; unmatched bases: 3.

The chain joins TRBV6-5 to TRBJ1-2; D is perhaps TRBD1 (6 bases). The CDR3 has 14 amino acids. Germline V gene data show CDR1 as MNHEY and CDR2 as SVGAGI. V shed 5 bases and J shed 0 bases, with 10 bases lying between them. CDR3 protein: CASSIQGANYGYTF. The CDR3 region has the DNA TGTGCCAGCAGTATACAGGGAGCTAACTATGGCTACACCTTC.

The chain carries TRBV7-9 and TRBJ2-3, with D possibly being TRBD2 (6 bases). From germline, CDR1 is SEHNR and CDR2 FQNEAQ (reference sequence). V was clipped by 4 bases and J by 0 bases, with 14 bases between them. The CDR3 totals 16 residues. In DNA form, the CDR3 reads TGTGCCAGCAGCTCAGGAGGAGGGTATAGCACAGATACGCAGTATTTT. This sequence encodes CASSSGGGYSTDTQYF.

This clone was recorded only once. The V gene is TRBV7-3, the J gene TRBJ2-2; no clear D. CDR3 size: 16 residues. CDR1 is SGHTA, CDR2 FQGTGA, per germline. V gave up 5 bases and J gave up 1 base, with 14 bases separating them. The CDR3 DNA sequence: TGTGCCAGCAGCCTCGTTGGCAGGCTGAACACCGGGGAGCTGTTTTTT. Encoded protein: CASSLVGRLNTGELFF.

V and J are TRBV18 and TRBJ1-6, with a weak D call TRBD1 (6 bases). Germline V gene lookup returns CDR1 KGHSH and CDR2 LQKENI. The CDR3 extends over 16 amino acids. The germline V and J ends were trimmed by 6 bases and 5 bases, with 17 bases remaining between them. The CDR3 spells CASSPTLDRNNSPLHF. The DNA of the CDR3 is TGTGCCAGCTCGCCAACCCTGGACAGAAATAATTCACCCCTCCACTTT.

The rearrangement links TRBV14 to TRBJ1-1; 7 nucleotides align to TRBD1. The V segment lost 1 base and the J segment 11 bases; nucleotides outside the gene matches: 10. This CDR3 contains 14 residues. Germline V gene sequence: CDR1 SGHDN, CDR2 FVKESK. For the CDR3, the DNA is TGTGCCAGCAGCCAAGTGTCGTCCACAGGGGATGCTTTCTTT. This codes for CASSQVSSTGDAFF.